This TCR beta chain came from a study of T cells in Graves' hyperthyroidism and ophthalmopathy. The V and J ends lost 5 bases and 7 bases respectively, with 21 bases between them. In germline, CDR1 is SEHNR, CDR2 FQNEAQ (reference sequence). This CDR3 contains 17 residues. Amplification of TCR beta CDR3 regions was performed using RNA transcripts as template. The TCR CDR3 first-round RT-PCR relied on the HTBI primer set. TCRdb re-called the multiplex PCR reads through MiXCR, storing one row per CDR3 protein. The sample consists of hundreds of thousands of distinct CDR3 sequences, 45% of them appearing once.

The sequence derives from an adult man with Graves' disease, either hyperthyroidism or ophthalmopathy (not recorded which). Sequenced input: peripheral blood or thyroid tissue (not recorded which). The rearrangement joins TRBV7-9 to TRBJ1-6; no clear D gene. The CDR3 bases are TGTGCCAGCAGCGTAGGGTGGAGGGCCCAGATGAATTCACCCCTCCACTTT. This codes for CASSVGWRAQMNSPLHF.